These T cell receptor beta chains were read from a single sample in a study of neurological immune-mediated disorders. One entry per CDR3 protein results from TCRdb running MiXCR on the 5' RACE reads. The sample records about 120,000 distinct CDR3 sequences, around 3% being singletons. Sequences were obtained from PBMCs. These receptors were taken from a young woman with multiple sclerosis. Each CDR3 is given with its conserved first and last residue. A D gene is named only where the DNA matches it firmly.

j_call: TRBJ1-3; v_call: TRBV20-1; d_call: TRBD1; cdr3_aa: CSATTSLTGGDTIYF
j_call: TRBJ2-7; v_call: TRBV20-1; d_call: -; cdr3_aa: CSAGGTDIPSYEQYF
j_call: TRBJ2-7; v_call: TRBV5-1; d_call: TRBD2; cdr3_aa: CASSRGGLALHEQYF
j_call: TRBJ2-1; v_call: TRBV6-5; d_call: TRBD2; cdr3_aa: CASSSLTSGSTYNEQFF
j_call: TRBJ1-5; v_call: TRBV13; d_call: TRBD1; cdr3_aa: CASSLRGTGDQPQHF
j_call: TRBJ1-2; v_call: TRBV5-1; d_call: -; cdr3_aa: CASSEGTAERYGYTF
j_call: TRBJ2-5; v_call: TRBV20-1; d_call: -; cdr3_aa: CSANKGEETQYF
j_call: TRBJ2-3; v_call: TRBV7-2; d_call: -; cdr3_aa: CASSPQGGFRTDTQYF
j_call: TRBJ2-7; v_call: TRBV5-6; d_call: -; cdr3_aa: CASSARYEQYF
j_call: TRBJ2-1; v_call: TRBV5-5; d_call: -; cdr3_aa: CASLIVGEYNEQFF
j_call: TRBJ2-1; v_call: TRBV5-1; d_call: -; cdr3_aa: CASSLTGNSYNEQFF
j_call: TRBJ2-6; v_call: TRBV5-5; d_call: -; cdr3_aa: CASSVTGSSGANVLTF
j_call: TRBJ2-3; v_call: TRBV7-2; d_call: -; cdr3_aa: CASRPHTDTQYF
j_call: TRBJ1-2; v_call: TRBV6-5; d_call: -; cdr3_aa: CASSYSSLGHPGYGYTF
j_call: TRBJ2-1; v_call: TRBV5-1; d_call: TRBD2; cdr3_aa: CASSPGLGRNEQFF
j_call: TRBJ2-7; v_call: TRBV18; d_call: -; cdr3_aa: CASSPPDSSYEQYF
j_call: TRBJ1-2; v_call: TRBV4-1; d_call: -; cdr3_aa: CASSQGGHYGYTF
j_call: TRBJ1-6; v_call: TRBV20-1; d_call: -; cdr3_aa: CSARLGLINSPLHF
j_call: TRBJ2-7; v_call: TRBV20-1; d_call: -; cdr3_aa: CSARDLGGVGEQYF
j_call: TRBJ1-2; v_call: TRBV25-1; d_call: -; cdr3_aa: CASMGLKGYTF